This TCR beta chain was found in a study of Ad26.COV2.S vaccination and SARS-CoV-2 variants. On the study more broadly: Once, or twice with 56 days between doses, Ad26.COV2.S was given intramuscularly.

Noted treatment: roughly 20 received Ad26.COV2.S at low or high dose, single or two shots; several received placebo; per-sample allocation not given. Collection of the samples took place on day 63 after the first injection of vaccine or placebo. About this clone itself: Its antigen remains unknown.

Per the germline V gene, CDR1 is LNHDA and CDR2 is SQIVND (reference sequence). The V and J ends lost 1 base and 9 bases respectively, with 7 bases between them. The CDR3 is 12 amino acids. Sequenced by immunoSEQ multiplex PCR; TCRdb stores in-frame clones only, minus some. The sample lists roughly 400,000 clones; around 93% were seen once. The study's findings and limits: Measurements of TCR breadth and depth may have given underestimates of the total T cell responses.

The starting material was peripheral blood, obtained in a trial of Ad26.COV2.S vaccine versus placebo. This sequence joins TRBV19 and TRBJ1-5; D remains ambiguous. The receptor was isolated from a person aged 18-60 years who received the Ad26.COV2.S COVID-19 vaccine or a placebo. The DNA for the CDR3 is TGTGCCAGTAGTATAGGCCCCCGGCCCCAGCATTTT. This gives the protein CASSIGPRPQHF.